This T cell receptor beta chain is from a study of cytomegalovirus exposure and HLA in healthy donors. General study findings and limits: There were a few CMV-associated chains whose specificity for CMV antigens was confirmed in vitro. As was reported, the classifier diagnosed cytomegalovirus status with high specificity and sensitivity.

Donors consisted of healthy bone marrow donors. The CDR3 extends over 14 amino acids. Per germline, CDR1 SEHNR and CDR2 FQNEAQ (reference sequence). Of note for this clone: Its antigen is not identified. At one end the junction does not follow the germline gene, possibly because of a read error.

Primers included in the PCR were 60 Vbeta and 13 Jbeta primers. Repertoires were generated with immunoSEQ multiplex PCR, while TCRdb's copy carries only in-frame clones and drops some. Among tens of thousands of clones listed, around 67% were seen once. The V gene is TRBV7-9, the J gene TRBJ1-5; a possible D gene is TRBD1 (5 bases). Sequenced sample: PBMCs. This sequence originates from a woman in her forties or fifties in good health and CMV-seropositive. The CDR3: CSSSLGGNNQPQHF. In DNA, the CDR3 is TGTTCCAGCAGCCTCGGGGGAAACAATCAGCCCCAGCATTTT. Complete variable domain (other parts from reference TRBV7-9 and TRBJ1-5): DTGVSQNPRHKITKRGQNVTFRCDPISEHNRLYWYRQTLGQGPEFLTYFQNEAQLEKSRLLSDRFSAERPKGSFSTLEIQRTEQGDSAMYLCSSSLGGNNQPQHFGDGTRLSIL.